These T cell receptor beta chains were read from a single sample in a study of human T cells and chemical hapten exposure. One entry per CDR3 protein results from TCRdb running MiXCR on the RACE reads. In the table there are 250,000 or so distinct CDR3 sequences, 8.6% of which are singletons. The sequenced sample was whole blood, obtained in connection with sensitization to the hapten diphenylcyclopropenone (DPC). The receptors were sampled from a woman between 40 and 55 years old with alopecia areata. Some clones in this sample may be carry-over from other donors' samples. CDR3s include the opening cysteine and the closing phenylalanine or tryptophan. The D gene is left open where the match is weak. Not every row has a clone size; where given, it reads once, few, many or a size class.

TRBV20-1,NA,TRBJ2-6,few,CSARGPGSSGANVLTF,TGCAGTGCTAGGGGCCCAGGAAGCTCTGGGGCCAACGTCCTGACTTTC
TRBV7-3,NA,TRBJ2-2,NA,CASSLTGHGGTDTGELFF,TGTGCCAGCAGCTTAACGGGCCATGGGGGTACGGACACCGGGGAGCTGTTTTTT
TRBV7-2,NA,TRBJ1-1,few,CASSLMTTVNTEAFF,TGTGCCAGCAGCTTAATGACGACAGTGAACACTGAAGCTTTCTTT
TRBV5-4,NA,TRBJ2-2,many,CASSLFWGDTGELFF,TGTGCCAGCAGCTTGTTTTGGGGGGACACCGGGGAGCTGTTTTTT
TRBV4-2,NA,TRBJ1-4,many,CASSQDRATNEKLFF,TGTGCCAGCAGCCAAGATAGGGCAACTAATGAAAAACTGTTTTTT
TRBV7-2,NA,TRBJ2-5,once,CASSLIGGAETQYF,TGTGCCAGCAGCTTAATAGGAGGAGCAGAGACCCAGTACTTC
TRBV7-9,NA,TRBJ2-1,few,CASSLGTEYYNEQFF,TGTGCCAGCAGCTTGGGGACGGAATATTACAATGAGCAGTTCTTC
TRBV18,TRBD1,TRBJ1-4,few,CASSPTLQGTSEKLFF,TGTGCCAGCTCACCGACACTACAGGGGACGAGTGAAAAACTGTTTTTT
TRBV6-2/TRBV6-3,TRBD2,TRBJ2-2,few,CASIDSGRSNTGELFF,TGTGCCAGCATTGATAGCGGGAGGTCGAACACCGGGGAGCTGTTTTTT
TRBV7-6,TRBD2,TRBJ2-7,NA,CASSPSSGTSEQYF,TGTGCCAGCAGCCCCTCTTCCGGGACTAGCGAGCAGTACTTC
TRBV9,NA,TRBJ1-5,NA,CASSPEPGQPQHF,TGTGCCAGCAGCCCAGAGCCCGGTCAGCCCCAGCATTTT
TRBV30,NA,TRBJ1-1,few,CAWSLSRLRNTEAFF,TGTGCCTGGAGTCTATCCCGGCTTAGGAACACTGAAGCTTTCTTT
TRBV12-3/TRBV12-4,NA,TRBJ1-4,NA,CASSLRMNEKLFF,TGTGCCAGCAGTTTAAGGATGAATGAAAAACTGTTTTTT
TRBV4-1,TRBD2,TRBJ2-1,NA,CASSRSLAGGFNEQFF,TGCGCCAGCAGCCGATCGCTAGCGGGCGGTTTCAATGAGCAGTTCTTC
TRBV5-1,NA,TRBJ2-1,NA,CASTTTGQNNEQFF,TGCGCCAGCACCACCACCGGGCAGAACAATGAGCAGTTCTTC
TRBV28,NA,TRBJ2-3,NA,CASSYRTDTQYF,TGTGCCAGCAGCTACCGCACAGATACGCAGTATTTT
TRBV2,TRBD2,TRBJ2-7,few,CASREVGLAGGEQYF,TGTGCCAGCAGAGAAGTAGGACTAGCGGGAGGCGAGCAGTACTTC
TRBV28,NA,TRBJ2-4,NA,CASSLGGGTAKNIQYF,TGTGCCAGCAGTTTAGGAGGGGGCACTGCCAAAAACATTCAGTACTTC
TRBV5-1,NA,TRBJ2-5,few,CASSSDPNQETQYF,TGCGCCAGCAGCTCCGACCCAAACCAAGAGACCCAGTACTTC
TRBV6-1,TRBD1,TRBJ1-1,NA,CASSRGTGVGMNTEAFF,TGTGCCAGCAGTCGTGGGACAGGGGTAGGCATGAACACTGAAGCTTTCTTT
TRBV28,NA,TRBJ2-7,few,CASSNPGRSPYEQYF,TGTGCCAGCAGCAATCCGGGACGGAGCCCCTACGAGCAGTACTTC
TRBV14,NA,TRBJ2-1,NA,CASSPYGVEQFF,TGTGCCAGCAGTCCGTACGGAGTGGAGCAGTTCTTC
TRBV28,TRBD1,TRBJ1-5,NA,CASSLGTEINQPQHF,TGTGCCAGCAGTTTAGGGACAGAGATTAATCAGCCCCAGCATTTT
TRBV3-1,NA,TRBJ1-1,few,CASSHQGYLTEAFF,TGTGCCAGCAGCCATCAGGGGTACTTGACTGAAGCTTTCTTT
TRBV7-2,TRBD2,TRBJ2-1,NA,CASSRPGSGRQNEQFF,TGTGCCAGCAGCCGCCCCGGTAGCGGGAGGCAGAATGAGCAGTTCTTC
TRBV7-9,NA,TRBJ2-2,few,CASSSKYGVNGELFF,TGTGCCAGCAGCTCTAAGTACGGGGTTAACGGGGAGCTGTTTTTT
TRBV28,NA,TRBJ1-5,NA,CASSGRSGFNQPQHF,TGTGCCAGCAGTGGCCGGTCCGGGTTTAATCAGCCCCAGCATTTT
TRBV12-3/TRBV12-4,NA,TRBJ1-5,few,CASRPPPGLGQPQHF,TGTGCCAGCAGACCACCTCCAGGGTTGGGCCAGCCCCAGCATTTT
TRBV28,TRBD2,TRBJ2-7,many,CASSETSGATYEQYF,TGTGCCAGCAGTGAGACTAGCGGGGCAACCTACGAGCAGTACTTC
TRBV20-1,NA,TRBJ1-2,few,CSARDSRNYGYTF,TGCAGTGCTCGGGACTCCAGAAACTATGGCTACACCTTC
TRBV28,NA,TRBJ2-5,many,CASTFPGAETQYF,TGTGCCAGCACGTTTCCGGGGGCCGAGACCCAGTACTTC
TRBV24-1,NA,TRBJ2-3,many,CATSDLVRSADTQYF,TGTGCCACCAGTGATTTGGTCAGGTCCGCAGATACGCAGTATTTT
TRBV20-1,TRBD2,TRBJ2-1,NA,CSARVDSGSRYNEQFF,TGCAGTGCCCGAGTGGATAGCGGGAGCCGGTACAATGAGCAGTTCTTC
TRBV5-6,NA,TRBJ2-7,NA,CASGFRDTFYEQYF,TGTGCCAGCGGATTCCGGGACACCTTCTACGAGCAGTACTTC
TRBV9,NA,TRBJ1-3,NA,CASSVMGAGGNTIYF,TGTGCCAGCAGCGTAATGGGGGCTGGAGGAAACACCATATATTTT
TRBV20-1,NA,TRBJ2-3,NA,CSASASTDTQYF,TGCAGTGCAAGCGCTAGCACAGATACGCAGTATTTT
TRBV28,TRBD1,TRBJ2-7,NA,CASSIPGTGYYEQYF,TGTGCCAGCAGTATACCCGGGACAGGCTACTACGAGCAGTACTTC
TRBV7-2,NA,TRBJ2-5,few,CASSIRQAQETQYF,TGTGCCAGCAGCATAAGACAGGCCCAAGAGACCCAGTACTTC
TRBV5-1,NA,TRBJ2-7,many,CASSFAAAYEQYF,TGCGCCAGCAGCTTTGCAGCCGCCTACGAGCAGTACTTC
TRBV6-2/TRBV6-3,TRBD2,TRBJ2-1,few,CASSRSGRAPRNEQFF,TGTGCCAGCAGTCGTAGCGGGAGGGCCCCTAGGAATGAGCAGTTCTTC
TRBV15,TRBD1,TRBJ1-6,NA,CATSRVGTGDSPLHF,TGTGCCACCAGCAGAGTGGGGACAGGGGATTCACCCCTCCACTTT
TRBV25-1,NA,TRBJ1-6,few,CASSETGYNSPLHF,TGTGCCAGCAGTGAAACAGGGTATAATTCACCCCTCCACTTT
TRBV20-1,TRBD1,TRBJ2-3,NA,CSARELTGGFTDTQYF,TGCAGTGCTAGAGAGCTAACAGGGGGCTTCACAGATACGCAGTATTTT
TRBV6-6,NA,TRBJ2-3,NA,CASSYSRGSADTQYF,TGTGCCAGCAGTTACTCCAGGGGTAGCGCAGATACGCAGTATTTT
TRBV7-9,NA,TRBJ2-1,NA,CASSLEGSMYNGQFF,TGTGCCAGCAGCTTAGAAGGGTCTATGTACAATGGGCAGTTCTTC
TRBV29-1,NA,TRBJ2-3,NA,CSVLPGGLELALDTQYF,TGCAGCGTCCTCCCCGGGGGACTGGAGTTAGCCCTCGATACGCAGTATTTT
TRBV5-1,TRBD1,TRBJ2-7,many,CASSSPGGEQYF,TGCGCCAGCAGCTCCCCAGGGGGCGAGCAGTACTTC
TRBV7-2,NA,TRBJ1-1,few,CASSFRLGVAFF,TGTGCCAGCAGCTTTAGACTAGGAGTAGCTTTCTTT